This TCR beta chain was identified during a study of cytomegalovirus exposure and HLA in healthy donors. Findings and limits, study-wide: Data from an earlier analysis indicated that most TCR beta V segments were productive either about 90% or about 30% of the time. In a later analysis, TCR beta V- and J-gene trimming showed a link to a missense DCLRE1C variant.

Vbeta (60) and Jbeta (13) primers were used in the PCR. The data were produced by immunoSEQ multiplex PCR, yet TCRdb's version contains in-frame clones alone and is incomplete. The sample has about 140,000 clones, approximately 84% seen once. This CDR3 is built from 19 residues. Per germline, CDR1 LGHNA and CDR2 YNFKEQ. The V and J ends lost 0 bases and 6 bases, in that order; junction bases with no gene match: 18. This clone was recorded a few times. Its antigen is currently unknown. Sequencing was done on a sample of PBMCs. The origin of this receptor is a man aged 25 to 40 in good health and CMV-seropositive. The genes are TRBV4-2 and TRBJ2-3; 7 bases align to TRBD1. CDR3 in DNA: TGTGCCAGCAGCCAAGAGCAAAGTACAGGGGCTAGACTTAGGGATACGCAGTATTTT. This translates into CASSQEQSTGARLRDTQYF.